This record covers a single T cell receptor (beta chain). Its cognate antigen is unknown. The record originates from a study of graft-versus-host responses after intestinal transplantation. The repertoire was sequenced with immunoSEQ multiplex PCR; TCRdb's copy has only in-frame clones and lacks some. The profile shows over 100,000 clones, roughly 91% of them singletons. The receptor's source is a human donor who received an intestinal transplant. The sample in question was unstimulated CD4+ T cells sorted from spleen or lymph node cells, obtained before intestinal transplant.

The CDR3 spells CASSYGQNYGYTF. The CDR3 coding sequence is TGTGCCAGCTCATACGGACAGAACTATGGCTACACCTTC. The chain links TRBV18 to TRBJ1-2; D may be TRBD1 (6 bases). CDR1 KGHSH and CDR2 LQKENI come from the germline V gene. Trimming removed 5 bases from V and 2 bases from J, with 9 bases in between. The CDR3 sequence is 13 residues long.